This entry lists 26 T cell receptor beta chains sequenced from one sample in a study of identifying expanded T cells in peripheral blood (dated by TCRdb to the late 2010s). The library came from the immunoSEQ multiplex PCR assay. The table comes from immuneACCESS by way of TCRdb, which keeps in-frame sequences with V and J called. Part of the clones is missing from these tables; in studies checked, under half for an unresolved V gene and the rest for unknown reasons. The sample has about 91,000 clones on record, about 90% of them singletons. Jointly, the top ten make up 3.5% to 5% of the sample. Sequencing was carried out using blood. The receptors derive from a person aged 18 to 75 in good health.

In its sample, this clone was seen a few times. The rearrangement uses TRBV11-2 and TRBJ2-7; TRBD1 agrees at 10 bases. The length of the CDR3 is 18 residues. The J segment lost 2 bases and the V segment lost 6 bases, leaving 16 bases of the junction unmatched. Looked up from germline, CDR1 is SGHAT and CDR2 is FQNNGV. CDR3 region: CASRRTGGILPPTYEQYF. The CDR3 DNA reads as TGTGCCAGCAGACGGACAGGGGGAATCCTTCCCCCTACCTACGAGCAGTACTTC.

V usage is TRBV2 and J usage is TRBJ1-2; D is unresolved. V lost 5 bases to trimming and J lost 0 bases, with 7 bases between them. Germline-derived CDR1 and CDR2 are SNHLY and FYNNEI. The CDR3 sequence is 13 residues long. DNA of the CDR3: TGTGCCAGCAGTTTAGATTCTAACTATGGCTACACCTTC. Amino acids: CASSLDSNYGYTF.

In DNA, the CDR3 is TGTGCCAGCAGCCCCGGACTGGAGAGGGACAATGAGCAGTTCTTC. Encoded protein: CASSPGLERDNEQFF. The gene calls are TRBV4-2 and TRBJ2-1; possibly TRBD2 for D (5 bases). Trimming pared 4 bases from V and 5 bases from J, leaving 15 bases between. The CDR3 loop spans 15 amino acids. Per the germline V gene, CDR1 is LGHNA and CDR2 is YNFKEQ.

The V and J genes are TRBV6-4 and TRBJ2-5, with D tentatively TRBD2 (6 bases). The J call is in doubt because the DNA end fits TRBJ2-7 better. Germline CDR1 and CDR2: MRHNA and SNTAGT. The CDR3 is 15 amino acids. CDR3 nucleotide sequence: TGTGCCAGCAGGGGGGTAGCGGAACTCGCCTACGAGCAGTACTTC. This sequence encodes CASRGVAELAYEQYF.

V gene TRBV28 combines with J gene TRBJ2-7, with TRBD1 matching 8 bases. V shed 5 bases, J shed 7 bases, and the junction held 10 bases outside the gene matches. There are 14 residues in the CDR3. CDR1 and CDR2 (germline): MDHEN, SYDVKM. CDR3 sequence: CASSPRTGRWEQYF. The DNA for the CDR3 is TGTGCCAGCAGTCCCCGGACAGGGCGGTGGGAGCAGTACTTC.

The rearrangement links TRBV7-9 to TRBJ1-4; TRBD1 agrees at 11 bases. The CDR3 is 15 residues long. Trimming at V came to 5 bases and at J to 6 bases, leaving 5 bases not matched to a gene. Germline loops: CDR1 SEHNR, CDR2 FQNEAQ (reference sequence). The CDR3 nucleotides read TGTGCCAGCAGCCCCGGGACAGGGGGTGATGAAAAACTGTTTTTT. Residues: CASSPGTGGDEKLFF.

This chain joins TRBV21-1 and TRBJ2-7; the D segment call TRBD2 is taken from the table without a DNA check. TRBV21-1 is labeled a pseudogene. The CDR3 is 17 amino acids. CDR3 in DNA: TGTGCCAGCAGCAAATGCCCAGCGGGGCGGGACCTCTACGAGCAGTACTTC. Amino acids: CASSKCPAGRDLYEQYF.

This clone has more than one count but fewer than ten. This chain connects TRBV27 to TRBJ2-7; D perhaps matches TRBD2 (7 bases). From germline, CDR1 is MNHEY and CDR2 SMNVEV (reference sequence). The CDR3 consists of 16 residues. Trimming cost V 5 bases and J 6 bases, with 23 bases left between them. The CDR3: CASSPYGRGTKSEQYF. CDR3 nucleotide sequence: TGTGCCAGCAGTCCCTACGGGCGGGGGACAAAAAGCGAGCAGTACTTC.

The rearrangement joins TRBV27 to TRBJ2-2; 9 bases map to TRBD1. The CDR3 runs 15 residues. Germline V gene sequence: CDR1 MNHEY, CDR2 SMNVEV (reference sequence). The CDR3 DNA sequence: TGTGCTACCAGGGGGACAGGGACGAACACCGGGGAGCTGTTTTTT. Translating gives CATRGTGTNTGELFF.

This chain links TRBV21-1 with TRBJ2-7; the D call TRBD2 from the table was never checked on the DNA. TRBV21-1 is designated a pseudogene. There are 13 residues in the CDR3. The CDR3 loop is CASNLGGLYEQYF. In nucleotides, the CDR3 is TGTGCCAGCAACCTGGGGGGTTTGTACGAGCAGTACTTC.

The rearrangement uses TRBV11-1 and TRBJ2-7, with 7 bases identical to TRBD1. V trimming: 1 base; J trimming: 5 bases; junction bases outside the gene matches: 5. The CDR3 consists of 14 residues. Germline CDR1 and CDR2: SGHAT and FQDESV (reference sequence). CDR3 nucleotides: TGTGCCAGCAGCTTAGGACAGGGTGCCCACGAGCAGTACTTC. It codes for CASSLGQGAHEQYF.

The rearrangement joins TRBV28 to TRBJ1-2, with 8 bases aligning to TRBD1. The CDR3 totals 14 residues. Germline values: CDR1 MDHEN, CDR2 SYDVKM. Unmatched junction bases numbered 7, after V lost 6 bases and J lost 4 bases. This CDR3 is CASRNTGGGYGYTF. CDR3 coding DNA: TGTGCCAGCAGGAATACAGGGGGAGGCTATGGCTACACCTTC.

The sample holds one count of this clone. This sequence joins TRBV9 and TRBJ2-1; either TRBD1 or TRBD2 may fit D (6 bases each). CDR1 and CDR2 from the germline V gene are SGDLS and YYNGEE. There are 17 residues in the CDR3. V was cut by 2 bases and J by 9 bases, with 24 bases left in between. The CDR3 reads CASSVSGSGAREAEQFF. The CDR3 region has the DNA TGTGCCAGCAGCGTCTCGGGTTCGGGGGCCAGGGAGGCTGAGCAGTTCTTC.

The chain couples TRBV28 to TRBJ2-3; 12 bases fit TRBD2. Germline assignment: CDR1 MDHEN and CDR2 SYDVKM. V trimming: 7 bases; J trimming: 7 bases; junction bases outside the gene matches: 6. The CDR3 spans 14 residues. CDR3 sequence (DNA): TGTGCCAGCACCACCGGGACTAGCGGGCATACGCAGTATTTT. Protein product: CASTTGTSGHTQYF.

V is TRBV2 and J is TRBJ2-1; 8 nucleotides align to TRBD2. The ends lost 4 bases at V and 0 bases at J; junction bases unmatched: 5. The V gene's germline CDR1 is SNHLY and CDR2 FYNNEI. The CDR3 covers 16 residues. CDR3 sequence: CASSASGGSSYNEQFF. CDR3 nucleotide sequence: TGTGCCAGCAGTGCGAGCGGGGGTAGCTCCTACAATGAGCAGTTCTTC.

This chain connects TRBV9 to TRBJ2-2; D possibly corresponds to TRBD2 (5 bases). This CDR3 region has 13 residues. V lost 6 bases and J lost 5, with 11 bases in between. Germline values: CDR1 SGDLS, CDR2 YYNGEE. The CDR3 sequence is CASNLGATGELFF. CDR3 nucleotides: TGTGCCAGCAACCTGGGAGCAACCGGGGAGCTGTTTTTT. Full variable domain (rest looked up from reference TRBV9 and TRBJ2-2): DSGVTQTPKHLITATGQRVTLRCSPRSGDLSVYWYQQSLDQGLQFLIQYYNGEERAKGNILERFSAQQFPDLHSELNLSSLELGDSALYFCASNLGATGELFFGEGSRLTVL.

The chain employs TRBV19 and TRBJ1-2, with D perhaps matching TRBD1 (5 bases). This CDR3 contains 15 residues. V was clipped by 7 bases and J by 8 bases, with 23 bases between them. Germline loops: CDR1 LNHDA, CDR2 SQIVND (reference sequence). CDR3 DNA: TGTGCCAGTATTGGGCAGGGAACCCTTGGGGAAGGCTACACCTTC. The encoded protein is CASIGQGTLGEGYTF.

The chain joins TRBV23-1 to TRBJ2-5; D possibly corresponds to TRBD2 (6 bases). TRBV23-1 is reported as an ORF; its role is uncertain. V lost 4 bases and J 3 bases, leaving 6 bases between the germline ends. The CDR3 loop spans 12 amino acids. This CDR3 is CASSRREETQYF. The CDR3 bases are TGCGCCAGCAGTCGGAGGGAAGAGACCCAGTACTTC.

The chain couples TRBV9 to TRBJ2-6; maybe TRBD1 (6 bases). The CDR3 totals 17 residues. CDR1 and CDR2 (germline): SGDLS, YYNGEE. V was trimmed by 4 bases and J by 0 bases, leaving 14 bases between them. The CDR3 spells CASSPTGDGSGANVLTF. CDR3 coding DNA: TGTGCCAGCAGCCCGACAGGCGACGGCTCTGGGGCCAACGTCCTGACTTTC.

Of note for this clone: Relative to the germline gene, one junction end is altered; a read error may explain this. The chain carries TRBV13 and TRBJ2-7, with TRBD1 matching 7 bases. This CDR3 contains 12 residues. Germline CDR1 PRHDT, CDR2 FYEKMQ (reference sequence). CDR3 in amino acids: CASSLKVRGFCF. Here the CDR3 DNA reads TGTGCCAGCAGCTTAAAGGTCAGGGGGTTTTGCTTC.

This chain connects TRBV29-1 to TRBJ1-2, with TRBD1 identical over 9 bases. The germline gives CDR1 SQVTM, CDR2 ANQGSEA. Germline trimming cut 3 bases from V and 8 bases from J; bases unmatched to any gene: 10. The length of the CDR3 is 14 residues. CDR3 DNA sequence: TGCAGCGTTGATACCGGGACAGGGAAGGAGGGCTACACCTTC. Amino acids: CSVDTGTGKEGYTF.

This chain links TRBV5-4 with TRBJ2-7; TRBD1 matches 7 bases. The germline V gene encodes CDR1 SGHNT and CDR2 YYREEE (reference sequence). The CDR3 spans 15 residues. J gave up 3 bases and V 3 bases, and 9 bases lay outside the gene matches. This chain's CDR3 is CASSSPTGLNYEQYF. CDR3 bases: TGTGCCAGCAGCTCCCCGACAGGGTTAAACTACGAGCAGTACTTC.

The chain has TRBV7-2 and TRBJ2-1; no firm D call. Germline lookup yields CDR1 SGHTA and CDR2 FQGNSA. V was cut by 5 bases and J by 6 bases, with 14 bases left in between. The CDR3 has 14 residues. Here the CDR3 reads CASSPRARINEQFF. CDR3 coding DNA: TGTGCCAGCAGCCCTCGGGCTCGGATCAATGAGCAGTTCTTC.

The chain links TRBV14 to TRBJ2-7; TRBD2 aligns across 8 bases. V was clipped by 1 base and J by 2 bases; unmatched bases: 7. The V gene's germline CDR1 is SGHDN and CDR2 FVKESK. The CDR3 has 16 residues. CDR3 amino acids: CASSQVNGGRTYEQYF. In nucleotides, the CDR3 is TGTGCCAGCAGCCAAGTTAACGGCGGGAGGACCTACGAGCAGTACTTC.

J is TRBJ1-4 and V is TRBV19; 9 bases are a match to TRBD1. Germline values: CDR1 LNHDA, CDR2 SQIVND (reference sequence). The CDR3 sequence is 15 residues long. The V gene end was trimmed by 4 bases and the J gene end by 7 bases; junction bases not matched to a gene: 7. Here the CDR3 reads CASSTGTGPTEKLFF. The CDR3 coding sequence is TGTGCCAGTAGTACCGGGACAGGGCCTACTGAAAAACTGTTTTTT.

The V gene is TRBV13, the J gene TRBJ2-6, with 7 bases aligning to TRBD1. The CDR3 spans 17 residues. Trimming took 5 bases from V and 1 from J; bases not matched to a gene: 8. Germline-derived CDR1 and CDR2 are PRHDT and FYEKMQ (reference sequence). For the CDR3, the DNA is TGTGCCAGCAGCGAGGGATCGACAGGGTCTGGGGCCAACGTCCTGACTTTC. This codes for CASSEGSTGSGANVLTF.